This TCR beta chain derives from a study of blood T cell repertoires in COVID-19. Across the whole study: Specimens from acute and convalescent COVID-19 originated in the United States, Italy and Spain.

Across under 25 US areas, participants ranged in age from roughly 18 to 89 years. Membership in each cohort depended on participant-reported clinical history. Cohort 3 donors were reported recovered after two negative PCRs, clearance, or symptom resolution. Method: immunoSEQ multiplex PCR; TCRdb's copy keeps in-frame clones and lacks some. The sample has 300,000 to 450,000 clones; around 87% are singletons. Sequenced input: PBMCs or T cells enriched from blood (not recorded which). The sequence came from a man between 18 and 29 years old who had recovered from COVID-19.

The CDR3 reads CASRRPGDTEDTQYF. In DNA form, the CDR3 reads TGTGCCAGCAGACGACCCGGGGACACCGAGGATACGCAGTATTTT. This chain links TRBV7-3 with TRBJ2-3; the D gene is possibly TRBD1 (6 bases). V was trimmed by 6 bases and J by 6 bases, leaving 19 bases between them. This CDR3 has 15 amino acids. Germline assignment: CDR1 SGHTA and CDR2 FQGTGA.